The 31 T cell receptor beta chains below all came from one sample that was sequenced in a study of T-cell reconstitution after alpha-beta-depleted transplantation in children. Researchers prepared the TCRbeta library using unique molecular identifiers, the study reports. A single record per CDR3 protein comes from TCRdb applying MiXCR to the PCR reads. This sample has about 980,000 distinct CDR3 sequences, with 25% to 30% found just once. The sample in question was PBMCs, mostly from graft donor cells, obtained 360 days after TCRalphabeta/CD19-depleted stem cell transplant. The receptors stem from a boy under two years old who had a stem cell transplant for SCID, so the T cells may come from the graft donor.

The J gene is TRBJ2-1, the V gene TRBV7-6; TRBD2 matches at 11 bases. With 2 bases clipped from V and 7 bases from J, the junction kept 10 bases outside the gene matches. The CDR3 loop spans 17 amino acids. CDR1 is SGHVS and CDR2 is FNYEAQ in the germline V gene. Here the CDR3 DNA reads TGTGCCAGCAGCTTAAGACTAGCGGGGTTCGCAGGGAATGAGCAGTTCTTC. Amino acids: CASSLRLAGFAGNEQFF.

This clonotype was picked up a small number of times. This rearrangement joins TRBV30 to TRBJ2-7; D ambiguous. The V gene's germline CDR1 is GTSNPN and CDR2 SVGIG (reference sequence). With 0 bases removed from V and 3 bases from J, the gap between germline ends came to 12 bases. The CDR3 spans 14 residues. CDR3 nucleotides: TGTGCCTGGAGTGTGGACCTGGGGATCTACGAGCAGTACTTC. Amino acid sequence: CAWSVDLGIYEQYF.

This clonotype was counted only a few times. The chain uses TRBV3-1 and TRBJ2-5; D may match TRBD1 or TRBD2 (6 bases each). Germline V gene lookup returns CDR1 LGHDT and CDR2 YNNKEL (reference sequence). The CDR3 length is 16 residues. The V end lost 1 base, the J end lost 2 bases, and 14 bases lay between the germline ends. The CDR3 coding sequence is TGTGCCAGCAGCCAAGCTATAGGGGGGATACAAGAGACCCAGTACTTC. This gives the protein CASSQAIGGIQETQYF.

This chain connects TRBV5-1 to TRBJ2-5, with unresolved D. The CDR3 spans 17 residues. CDR1 and CDR2 from the germline V gene are SGHRS and YFSETQ. The ends were cut back, 4 bases at V and 3 bases at J, with 22 bases in the middle. The CDR3 region has the DNA TGCGCCAGCAGCCTCAATCGAAGGTATTTGCCCGAAGAGACCCAGTACTTC. Encoded protein: CASSLNRRYLPEETQYF.

This chain connects TRBV12-3 or TRBV12-4 to TRBJ2-7; 9 bases match TRBD1. V trimming: 5 bases; J trimming: 6 bases; junction bases outside the gene matches: 2. The CDR3 is 12 residues long. CDR3 amino acids: CASSGQGREQYF. CDR3 bases: TGTGCCAGCAGTGGACAGGGGCGCGAGCAGTACTTC.

This clonotype showed up just a few times. The rearrangement links TRBV19 to TRBJ1-5; 8 nucleotides line up with TRBD1. The V gene's germline CDR1 is LNHDA and CDR2 SQIVND (reference sequence). This CDR3 region has 18 residues. V shed 3 bases, J shed 0 bases, and the junction held 10 bases outside the gene matches. The CDR3 region has the DNA TGTGCCAGTAGTATCCAGGCAGGGGGCCGGTATAGCAATCAGCCCCAGCATTTT. Translating it yields CASSIQAGGRYSNQPQHF.

The V and J genes are TRBV20-1 and TRBJ2-7; tentatively, D is TRBD1 (6 bases). The germline CDR1 and CDR2 sequences are DFQATT and SNEGSKA (reference sequence). Deletions cut 3 bases from V and 0 bases from J, with 18 bases between. The CDR3 totals 16 residues. CDR3 residues: CSARKVRGAISYEQYF. In DNA form, the CDR3 reads TGCAGTGCTAGGAAGGTCAGGGGAGCTATCTCCTACGAGCAGTACTTC.

The rearrangement joins TRBV4-2 to TRBJ1-5; TRBD1 aligns across 7 bases. The CDR3 has 17 amino acids. Germline lookup yields CDR1 LGHNA and CDR2 YNFKEQ. V lost 2 bases, J lost 2 bases, and 9 bases stayed unmatched. CDR3: CASSQSLTGAGNQPQHF. Here the CDR3 DNA reads TGTGCCAGCAGCCAAAGCCTTACAGGGGCGGGCAATCAGCCCCAGCATTTT.

This clonotype was seen more than once but under ten times. J is TRBJ1-5 and V is TRBV2, with 8 positions matching TRBD1. Germline-derived CDR1 and CDR2 are SNHLY and FYNNEI. V shed 6 bases, J shed 3 bases, and the junction held 7 bases outside the gene matches. CDR3 size: 15 residues. The CDR3 nucleotides read TGTGCCAGCAGGGAGGGACAGGCCTCCAATCAGCCCCAGCATTTT. It yields the protein CASREGQASNQPQHF.

The V call is TRBV7-2, the J call TRBJ2-1, with 9 bases matching TRBD1. Germline V CDR1 and CDR2: SGHTA, FQGNSA. The junction had 6 bases not matched to a gene; V was cut back by 4 bases and J by 5 bases. The CDR3 is 15 residues long. CDR3 nucleotides: TGTGCCAGCAGCTCCAGGGACAGGGTGCACAATGAGCAGTTCTTC. This translates into CASSSRDRVHNEQFF.

This clonotype was observed a few times. The gene calls are TRBV12-3 or TRBV12-4 and TRBJ2-5, with 8 nucleotides matching TRBD2. V shed 7 bases, J shed 5 bases, and the junction held 6 bases outside the gene matches. CDR3 length: 13 amino acids. The CDR3, as DNA: TGTGCCAGCACCCTGGGACTAGGGGAGACCCAGTACTTC. Protein: CASTLGLGETQYF.

This clonotype has a handful of counts. The V gene is TRBV18, the J gene TRBJ2-1, with D uncertain. The V gene's germline CDR1 is KGHSH and CDR2 LQKENI. The CDR3 totals 18 residues. V lost 1 base and J 0 bases, leaving 16 bases between the germline ends. CDR3 nucleotide sequence: TGTGCCAGCTCACCACTCCCCGTCGGCCAAACCTCCTACAATGAGCAGTTCTTC. Translating it yields CASSPLPVGQTSYNEQFF.

This rearrangement joins TRBV4-2 to TRBJ2-1; 11 bases agree with TRBD2. The trim removed 6 bases at V and 3 bases at J, leaving 4 bases unmatched. The CDR3 length is 15 residues. The germline V gene encodes CDR1 LGHNA and CDR2 YNFKEQ. CDR3: CASSHSGGVYNEQFF. The CDR3 DNA reads as TGTGCCAGCAGTCATAGCGGGGGGGTCTACAATGAGCAGTTCTTC.

This clonotype appeared a single time. The chain combines TRBV4-3 with TRBJ2-2; 8 nucleotides align to TRBD1. This CDR3 spans 14 amino acids. CDR1 is LGHNA, CDR2 YSLEER, per germline. Trimming took 6 bases from V and 7 from J; bases not matched to a gene: 7. The DNA of the CDR3 is TGCGCCAGCAGACCGGACAGGGCGAGCGGGGAGCTGTTTTTT. This encodes CASRPDRASGELFF.

There are a few counts of this clonotype. The genes are TRBV4-3 and TRBJ1-2, with a possible D match to TRBD1 (5 bases). Germline V gene lookup returns CDR1 LGHNA and CDR2 YSLEER. With 5 bases removed from V and 5 bases from J, the gap between germline ends came to 12 bases. The CDR3 length is 13 residues. CDR3 coding DNA: TGCGCCAGCAGCTCCCAGGGTTTATATGGCTACACCTTC. This gives the protein CASSSQGLYGYTF.

The V call is TRBV6-1, the J call TRBJ1-1; no clear D. The V gene's germline CDR1 is MNHNS and CDR2 SASEGT. Trimming cost V 9 bases and J 2 bases, with 13 bases left between them. The CDR3 contains 13 residues. Here the CDR3 DNA reads TGTGCCAGTGGAAACTACAGAAACACTGAAGCTTTCTTT. It translates to CASGNYRNTEAFF.

A few counts support this clonotype. The rearrangement links TRBV5-1 to TRBJ1-6; a possible D gene is TRBD1 (5 bases). Germline V CDR1 and CDR2: SGHRS, YFSETQ. Trimming took 0 bases from V and 10 from J, leaving 17 bases between them. The CDR3 is 16 residues long. The CDR3 region has the DNA TGCGCCAGCAGCTTGGAACCGGGACGGGTGGGCTCACCCCTCCACTTT. This encodes CASSLEPGRVGSPLHF.

This clonotype was counted only a few times. Its ends do not fully match the called genes, so a read error is possible. This chain uses TRBV2 with TRBJ2-2; TRBD2 matches 10 bases. The CDR3 spans 13 residues. Germline-derived CDR1 and CDR2 are SNHLY and FYNNEI. CDR3: CANSGTSAGELFF. The CDR3, as DNA: TGTGCCAACAGTGGGACTAGCGCCGGGGAGCTGTTTTTT.

In its sample, this clonotype was seen a few times. This chain joins TRBV3-1 and TRBJ2-2, with 7 bases matching TRBD1. Trimming at V came to 4 bases and at J to 0 bases, leaving 8 bases not matched to a gene. The CDR3 spans 17 residues. The germline V gene encodes CDR1 LGHDT and CDR2 YNNKEL (reference sequence). CDR3 residues: CASSPPGQRPNTGELFF. CDR3 DNA sequence: TGTGCCAGCAGCCCTCCGGGACAGCGTCCGAACACCGGGGAGCTGTTTTTT.

The chain joins TRBV12-3 or TRBV12-4 to TRBJ2-3, with 8 bases aligning to TRBD2. J gave up 1 base and V 4 bases, and 4 bases lay outside the gene matches. The length of the CDR3 is 15 residues. Here the CDR3 DNA reads TGTGCCAGCAGTTCCCCACTAGCGGGCACAGATACGCAGTATTTT. Protein product: CASSSPLAGTDTQYF.

This clonotype was counted a few times. The genes are TRBV12-3 or TRBV12-4 and TRBJ1-5, with no clear D. Trimming pared 4 bases from V and 7 bases from J, leaving 14 bases between. There are 14 residues in the CDR3. CDR3 loop: CASSWTGVGQPQHF. Written as DNA, the CDR3 is TGTGCCAGCAGTTGGACCGGGGTCGGCCAGCCCCAGCATTTT.

This rearrangement joins TRBV5-5 to TRBJ2-3, with D possibly matching TRBD2 (6 bases). Trimming removed 4 bases from V and 6 bases from J, with 21 bases in between. This CDR3 contains 16 residues. The V gene's germline CDR1 is SGHKS and CDR2 YYEKEE (reference sequence). CDR3 sequence reads: CASSPGLPGGLDTQYF. CDR3 DNA sequence: TGTGCCAGCAGCCCGGGACTCCCCGGGGGATTGGATACGCAGTATTTT. The full variable domain, rest sourced from reference TRBV5-5 and TRBJ2-3, is DAGVTQSPTHLIKTRGQQVTLRCSPISGHKSVSWYQQVLGQGPQFIFQYYEKEERGRGNFPDRFSARQFPNYSSELNVNALLLGDSALYLCASSPGLPGGLDTQYFGPGTRLTVL.

This chain uses TRBV7-6 with TRBJ2-5; 7 bases are shared with TRBD2. V was clipped by 11 bases and J by 5 bases; unmatched bases: 14. This CDR3 is built from 14 residues. The germline gives CDR1 SGHVS, CDR2 FNYEAQ. This CDR3 is CASQRDSVRETQYF. In nucleotides, the CDR3 is TGTGCCTCACAGCGGGACTCCGTCCGGGAGACCCAGTACTTC.

The V call is TRBV6-5, the J call TRBJ2-2, with 7 bases aligning to TRBD1. There are 17 residues in the CDR3. Germline V CDR1 and CDR2: MNHEY, SVGAGI. The ends lost 2 bases at V and 0 bases at J; junction bases unmatched: 6. CDR3 bases: TGTGCCAGCAGTTACACTAACAGGGGACCGAACACCGGGGAGCTGTTTTTT. As protein: CASSYTNRGPNTGELFF.

The J gene is TRBJ2-5, the V gene TRBV6-2 or TRBV6-3, with TRBD2 as a possible D gene (5 bases). Trimming stripped 0 bases from V and 7 bases from J, with 6 bases between. Germline-derived CDR1 and CDR2 are MNHEY and SVGEGT. The CDR3 is 12 residues long. CDR3: CASSYSSGTQYF. CDR3 in DNA: TGTGCCAGCAGTTACTCGAGCGGGACCCAGTACTTC.

V is TRBV20-1 and J is TRBJ2-3; 8 bases fit TRBD2. This CDR3 is 14 amino acids long. J lost 4 bases, V lost 3 bases, and 6 bases had no gene match. Per germline, CDR1 DFQATT and CDR2 SNEGSKA (reference sequence). CDR3 residues: CSASGGALSDTQYF. The CDR3, as DNA: TGCAGTGCTAGCGGGGGGGCTTTATCAGATACGCAGTATTTT.

The chain combines TRBV6-1 with TRBJ2-3; D not certain. Trimming took off 5 bases at V and 0 bases at J, with 9 bases between the two ends. The CDR3 has 14 residues. Germline V CDR1 and CDR2: MNHNS, SASEGT. The DNA of the CDR3 is TGTGCCAGCAGTCCTCAGGCTAGCACAGATACGCAGTATTTT. Protein sequence: CASSPQASTDTQYF.

This clonotype was observed a handful of times. The chain employs TRBV4-3 and TRBJ2-7; 9 bases match TRBD2. The length of the CDR3 is 16 residues. In germline, CDR1 is LGHNA, CDR2 YSLEER. The trim removed 0 bases at V and 0 bases at J, leaving 3 bases unmatched. CDR3 loop: CASSQESGGFSYEQYF. The CDR3 DNA sequence: TGCGCCAGCAGCCAAGAGAGCGGGGGGTTCTCCTACGAGCAGTACTTC.

The J gene is TRBJ2-7, the V gene TRBV10-3; the D is unclear. Trimming left V 4 bases short and J 1 base short, with 5 bases between. The CDR3 has 12 amino acids. Per germline, CDR1 ENHRY and CDR2 SYGVKD. The CDR3 coding sequence is TGTGCCATCAGTGCCTTTTCCTACGAGCAGTACTTC. It yields the protein CAISAFSYEQYF.

This clonotype has a handful of counts. The rearrangement links TRBV4-2 to TRBJ2-5; D not resolved. The CDR3 covers 13 residues. Germline CDR1 LGHNA, CDR2 YNFKEQ. The V end was cut by 0 bases, the J end by 6 bases, with 8 bases between. The DNA of the CDR3 is TGTGCCAGCAGCCAAGATCGTAGGAAGACCCAGTACTTC. Its protein product is CASSQDRRKTQYF.

This clonotype showed up just a few times. This chain links TRBV7-9 with TRBJ1-2; D not resolved. CDR3 length: 14 amino acids. Trimming took 1 base from V and 4 from J, leaving 10 bases between them. Germline CDR1 and CDR2: SEHNR and FQNEAQ (reference sequence). This CDR3 reads CASSLGGLAYGYTF. CDR3 DNA: TGTGCCAGCAGCTTAGGCGGGCTAGCCTATGGCTACACCTTC. Filled out from reference TRBV7-9 and TRBJ1-2, the complete variable domain reads DTGVSQNPRHKITKRGQNVTFRCDPISEHNRLYWYRQTLGQGPEFLTYFQNEAQLEKSRLLSDRFSAERPKGSFSTLEIQRTEQGDSAMYLCASSLGGLAYGYTFGSGTRLTVV.